This passage covers 25 T cell receptor beta chains from one sample sequenced in a study of T-cell reconstitution after alpha-beta-depleted transplantation in children. Molecular barcoding with unique molecular identifiers was used for the TCRbeta library. TCRdb used MiXCR to reprocess the PCR reads, holding one entry per CDR3 protein. Among more than 200,000 distinct CDR3 sequences, about 23% were seen once, and the ten largest hold over 2.5%. Sample: PBMCs, taken before TCRalphabeta/CD19-depleted stem cell transplant. The source of these receptors is a girl aged 2-10 years with Fanconi anemia, due to receive a stem cell transplant.

The gene calls are TRBV5-1 and TRBJ2-7, with 7 nucleotides matching TRBD2. CDR3 length: 14 residues. Germline CDR1 is SGHRS and CDR2 is YFSETQ. V trimming: 1 base; J trimming: 1 base; junction bases outside the gene matches: 2. For the CDR3, the DNA is TGCGCCAGCAGCTTGACTAGCGATTCCTACGAGCAGTACTTC. As protein: CASSLTSDSYEQYF.

V is TRBV6-1 and J is TRBJ1-1; D is uncertain. Germline V gene data show CDR1 as MNHNS and CDR2 as SASEGT. V shed 2 bases and J shed 0 bases, with 10 bases lying between them. The CDR3 consists of 15 residues. CDR3 loop: CASSELRTLNTEAFF. Written as DNA, the CDR3 is TGTGCCAGCAGTGAACTGAGAACTTTGAACACTGAAGCTTTCTTT.

The rearrangement uses TRBV20-1 and TRBJ2-7; TRBD2 might be the D (5 bases). The CDR3 spans 13 residues. Trimming took 6 bases from V and 4 from J, leaving 16 bases between them. Germline loops: CDR1 DFQATT, CDR2 SNEGSKA (reference sequence). The DNA for the CDR3 is TGCAGTGCCGCGGGTAGGTTTAGTTACGAGCAGTACTTC. Translating it yields CSAAGRFSYEQYF.

The J gene is TRBJ2-7, the V gene TRBV28; D is undetermined. The CDR3 has 12 amino acids. Trimming removed 5 bases from V and 2 bases from J, with 7 bases in between. In germline, CDR1 is MDHEN, CDR2 SYDVKM. The chain's CDR3 is CASSMGTYEQYF. The CDR3, as DNA: TGTGCCAGCAGTATGGGGACCTACGAGCAGTACTTC.

This clonotype has a count of ten or more. The CDR3 sequence: CASSRLAGGANIQYF. CDR3 DNA: TGTGCCAGCAGCCGACTAGCGGGAGGGGCAAACATTCAGTACTTC. The chain uses TRBV3-1 and TRBJ2-4; the match to TRBD2 covers 14 bases. Germline assignment: CDR1 LGHDT and CDR2 YNNKEL (reference sequence). The CDR3 is 15 amino acids. Trimming at V came to 4 bases and at J to 6 bases, leaving 2 bases not matched to a gene.

This clonotype was counted many times. The rearrangement joins TRBV20-1 to TRBJ2-5, with D maybe TRBD2 (6 bases). This CDR3 region has 14 residues. CDR1 is DFQATT, CDR2 SNEGSKA, per germline (reference sequence). Trimming took 3 bases from V and 5 from J, leaving 16 bases between them. CDR3 DNA: TGCAGTGCTAGCTCCAGGGCGGGGACTGAGACCCAGTACTTC. It codes for CSASSRAGTETQYF.

This clonotype was found many times. CDR3 region: CASSYSFWRVGSTEAFF. The CDR3 DNA reads TGTGCCAGCAGTTACTCTTTCTGGAGGGTCGGAAGCACTGAAGCTTTCTTT. The V call is TRBV6-5, the J call TRBJ1-1; D is unresolved. V dropped 0 bases and J dropped 4 bases, with 18 bases sitting between them. From germline, CDR1 is MNHEY and CDR2 SVGAGI. The CDR3 consists of 17 residues.

The genes are TRBV13 and TRBJ2-1, with D perhaps matching TRBD1 (5 bases). Trimming took 8 bases from V and 2 from J, leaving 13 bases between them. The CDR3 loop spans 14 amino acids. Looked up from germline, CDR1 is PRHDT and CDR2 is FYEKMQ (reference sequence). CDR3 amino acids: CASCQGLTYNEQFF. CDR3 nucleotide sequence: TGTGCCAGCTGCCAGGGCCTTACCTACAATGAGCAGTTCTTC.

The chain employs TRBV29-1 and TRBJ2-1; TRBD2 might be the D (6 bases). Trimming took 7 bases from V and 6 from J, leaving 16 bases between them. The CDR3 extends over 13 amino acids. Per germline, CDR1 SQVTM and CDR2 ANQGSEA. CDR3 sequence: CSAKPGTFNEQFF. As DNA, the CDR3 is TGCAGCGCGAAACCCGGGACTTTCAATGAGCAGTTCTTC.

There are a few counts of this clonotype. CDR3 nucleotides: TGCAGCGTTCCCACTAGCGGGAGGCCGTTCTTC. This sequence encodes CSVPTSGRPFF. The V gene is TRBV29-1, the J gene TRBJ2-1; 12 bases map to TRBD2. From germline, CDR1 is SQVTM and CDR2 ANQGSEA. This CDR3 has 11 residues. Unmatched junction bases numbered 5, after V lost 5 bases and J lost 15 bases.

This clonotype was found a few times. This chain joins TRBV7-3 and TRBJ2-2, with D hard to call. Germline V lookup: CDR1 SGHTA, CDR2 FQGTGA. V was clipped by 5 bases and J by 3 bases, with 19 bases between them. The CDR3 totals 17 residues. The CDR3 bases are TGTGCCAGCAGCCCCCCCATCCCGCCTAAGGACACCGGGGAGCTGTTTTTT. Protein product: CASSPPIPPKDTGELFF.

This clonotype was seen more than once but under ten times. This chain connects TRBV19 to TRBJ2-3; tentative D call: TRBD2 (6 bases). Trimming shortened V by 5 bases and J by 5 bases, and 14 bases separated the two germline ends. The CDR3 contains 14 residues. Germline assignment: CDR1 LNHDA and CDR2 SQIVND (reference sequence). CDR3 sequence reads: CASSFPVSGDTQYF. CDR3 sequence (DNA): TGTGCCAGTAGTTTCCCCGTTAGCGGAGATACGCAGTATTTT.

The V gene is TRBV6-5, the J gene TRBJ2-3; no firm D call. Germline CDR1 is MNHEY and CDR2 is SVGAGI. The CDR3 is 19 residues long. Deletions cut 0 bases from V and 3 bases from J, with 22 bases between. In nucleotides, the CDR3 is TGTGCCAGCAGTTACTCGATCGGCGCTTGGGCAGCACGTACAGATACGCAGTATTTT. Translation gives CASSYSIGAWAARTDTQYF.

In this sample, this clonotype turned up many times. CDR3 sequence reads: CSASAGIAGWDYEQYF. DNA for the CDR3: TGCAGTGCTAGCGCCGGTATAGCGGGGTGGGACTACGAGCAGTACTTC. The chain recombines TRBV20-1 with TRBJ2-7, with 8 positions matching TRBD2. CDR3 length equals 16 residues. The V and J ends lost 3 bases and 3 bases, in that order; junction bases with no gene match: 13. Germline V gives CDR1 DFQATT, CDR2 SNEGSKA (reference sequence).

Ten or more counts support this clonotype. V is TRBV4-2 and J is TRBJ2-5; no definite D call. CDR3 length: 13 residues. Germline V gives CDR1 LGHNA, CDR2 YNFKEQ. V was cut by 1 base and J by 5 bases, with 8 bases left in between. CDR3 amino acids: CASSQGVVETQYF. CDR3 DNA: TGTGCCAGCAGCCAAGGGGTGGTGGAGACCCAGTACTTC.

The chain joins TRBV7-8 to TRBJ2-7, with D perhaps matching TRBD1 or TRBD2 (5 bases each). The ends were cut back, 6 bases at V and 0 bases at J, with 21 bases in the middle. The V gene's germline CDR1 is SGHVS and CDR2 FQNEAQ. The CDR3 sequence is 17 residues long. Here the CDR3 DNA reads TGTGCCAGCAGACACTTAGGCCGGGGCCTAAGCTCCTACGAGCAGTACTTC. It encodes CASRHLGRGLSSYEQYF.

This clonotype was observed many times. The chain combines TRBV12-3 or TRBV12-4 with TRBJ1-5; D uncertain. This CDR3 spans 13 amino acids. Trimming cost V 5 bases and J 2 bases, with 7 bases left between them. The CDR3 loop is CASSLDGNQPQHF. The DNA of the CDR3 is TGTGCCAGCAGTCTGGACGGCAATCAGCCCCAGCATTTT.

The rearrangement links TRBV15 to TRBJ1-5; D call uncertain. V dropped 0 bases and J dropped 2 bases, with 11 bases sitting between them. This CDR3 is 16 amino acids long. CDR1 is LNHNV, CDR2 YYDKDF, per germline (reference sequence). This chain's CDR3 is CATSRDWFVGNQPQHF. In DNA form, the CDR3 reads TGTGCCACCAGCAGAGATTGGTTTGTTGGCAATCAGCCCCAGCATTTT.

This clonotype was seen at least ten times. This chain joins TRBV7-2 and TRBJ2-3; a possible D gene is TRBD2 (6 bases). Germline CDR1 is SGHTA and CDR2 is FQGNSA. Trimming took off 2 bases at V and 0 bases at J, with 15 bases between the two ends. This CDR3 spans 17 amino acids. CDR3 in amino acids: CASSLFALAWSTDTQYF. In DNA, the CDR3 is TGTGCCAGCAGCTTATTTGCCCTAGCGTGGAGCACAGATACGCAGTATTTT.

This clonotype was recorded many times. CDR3: CSVVSEGGTYEQYF. CDR3 coding DNA: TGCAGCGTTGTATCCGAGGGAGGAACCTACGAGCAGTACTTC. The chain has TRBV29-1 and TRBJ2-7, with a possible D match to TRBD2 (6 bases). V lost 4 bases and J lost 2, with 15 bases in between. The CDR3 runs 14 residues. Germline V lookup: CDR1 SQVTM, CDR2 ANQGSEA.

The rearrangement uses TRBV29-1 and TRBJ1-2; D is uncertain. The CDR3 consists of 10 residues. Germline-derived CDR1 and CDR2 are SQVTM and ANQGSEA. Here the CDR3 DNA reads TGCTCTGTCCTGATGGATGGCTACACCTTC. This codes for CSVLMDGYTF.

The V and J genes are TRBV7-2 and TRBJ2-7; 11 bases map to TRBD2. Germline V gene data show CDR1 as SGHTA and CDR2 as FQGNSA. The CDR3 has 16 amino acids. With 3 bases clipped from V and 2 bases from J, the junction kept 6 bases outside the gene matches. CDR3 residues: CASSFALAGVAYEQYF. In nucleotides, the CDR3 is TGTGCCAGCAGCTTCGCACTAGCGGGGGTCGCCTACGAGCAGTACTTC.

This clonotype occurred many times. The chain links TRBV10-3 to TRBJ2-3; 8 nucleotides agree with TRBD2. The CDR3 contains 16 residues. The V segment lost 2 bases and the J segment 2 bases; nucleotides outside the gene matches: 6. Germline CDR1 reads ENHRY; CDR2 reads SYGVKD. CDR3 sequence (DNA): TGTGCCATCAGTGAGCTCAGCGGGAGCCCCACAGATACGCAGTATTTT. This encodes CAISELSGSPTDTQYF.

In its sample, this clonotype was seen many times. This rearrangement joins TRBV12-3 or TRBV12-4 to TRBJ1-5; 8 bases are shared with TRBD1. CDR3 length: 13 residues. V lost 5 bases and J lost 5; bases outside the gene matches: 2. Here the CDR3 reads CASSTGGDQPQHF. The CDR3 DNA follows: TGTGCCAGCAGTACAGGGGGAGATCAGCCCCAGCATTTT.

The gene calls are TRBV6-5 and TRBJ2-5; tentative D call: TRBD1 (5 bases). Trimming stripped 2 bases from V and 2 bases from J, with 12 bases between. CDR3 length: 15 amino acids. Germline CDR1 is MNHEY and CDR2 is SVGAGI. CDR3 nucleotide sequence: TGTGCCAGCAGTTACAGGGGAAGGGGTCAAGAGACCCAGTACTTC. It codes for CASSYRGRGQETQYF.